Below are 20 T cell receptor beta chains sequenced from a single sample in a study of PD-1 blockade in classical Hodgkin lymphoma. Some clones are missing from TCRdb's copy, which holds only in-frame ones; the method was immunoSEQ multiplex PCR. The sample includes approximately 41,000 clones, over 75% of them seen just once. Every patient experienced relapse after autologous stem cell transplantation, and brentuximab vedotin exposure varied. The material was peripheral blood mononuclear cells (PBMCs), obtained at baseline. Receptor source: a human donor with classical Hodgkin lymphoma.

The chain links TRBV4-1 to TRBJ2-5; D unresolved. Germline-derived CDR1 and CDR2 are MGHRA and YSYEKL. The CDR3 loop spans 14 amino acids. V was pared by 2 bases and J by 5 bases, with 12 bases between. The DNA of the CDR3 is TGCGCCAGCAGCCAAAGGGCCCTAGGGGAGACCCAGTACTTC. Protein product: CASSQRALGETQYF.

CDR3 sequence reads: CASSLTGANTGELFF. For the CDR3, the DNA is TGCGCCAGCAGCTTGACAGGGGCGAACACCGGGGAGCTGTTTTTT. This rearrangement joins TRBV5-1 to TRBJ2-2; TRBD1 agrees at 7 bases. Germline CDR1 SGHRS, CDR2 YFSETQ. The CDR3 consists of 15 residues. The V segment lost 1 base and the J segment 0 bases; nucleotides outside the gene matches: 0.

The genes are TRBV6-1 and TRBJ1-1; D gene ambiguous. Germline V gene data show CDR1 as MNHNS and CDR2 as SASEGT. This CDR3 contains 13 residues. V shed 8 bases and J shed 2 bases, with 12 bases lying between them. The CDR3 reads CASGPGVNTEAFF. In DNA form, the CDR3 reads TGTGCCAGCGGGCCTGGGGTTAACACTGAAGCTTTCTTT.

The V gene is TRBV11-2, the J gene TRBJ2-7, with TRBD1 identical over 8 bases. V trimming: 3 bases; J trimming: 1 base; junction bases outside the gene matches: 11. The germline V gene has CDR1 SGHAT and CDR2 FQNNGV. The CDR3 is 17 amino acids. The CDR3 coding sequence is TGTGCCAGCAGCTTTGAGGGGGACAGGTCCCGTTCCTACGAGCAGTACTTC. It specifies CASSFEGDRSRSYEQYF.

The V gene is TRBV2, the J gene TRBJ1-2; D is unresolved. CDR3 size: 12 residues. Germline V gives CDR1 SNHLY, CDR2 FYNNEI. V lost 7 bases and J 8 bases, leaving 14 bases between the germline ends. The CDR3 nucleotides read TGTGCCAGCACCCTCGGTGGAGAAGGCTACACCTTC. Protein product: CASTLGGEGYTF. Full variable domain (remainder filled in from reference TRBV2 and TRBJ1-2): EPEVTQTPSHQVTQMGQEVILRCVPISNHLYFYWYRQILGQKVEFLVSFYNNEISEKSEIFDDQFSVERPDGSNFTLKIRSTKLEDSAMYFCASTLGGEGYTFGSGTRLTVV.

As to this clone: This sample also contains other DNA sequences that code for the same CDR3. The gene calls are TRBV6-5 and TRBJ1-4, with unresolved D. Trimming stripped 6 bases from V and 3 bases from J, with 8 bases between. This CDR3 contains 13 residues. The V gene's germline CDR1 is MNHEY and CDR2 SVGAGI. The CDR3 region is CASRPAPNEKLFF. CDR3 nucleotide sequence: TGTGCCAGCAGACCGGCGCCTAATGAAAAACTGTTTTTT.

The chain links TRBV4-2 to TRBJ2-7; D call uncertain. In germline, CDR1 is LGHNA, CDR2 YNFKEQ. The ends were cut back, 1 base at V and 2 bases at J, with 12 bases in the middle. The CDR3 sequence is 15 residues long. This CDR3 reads CASSQAAILPYEQYF. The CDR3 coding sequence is TGTGCCAGCAGCCAAGCGGCAATACTCCCCTACGAGCAGTACTTC.

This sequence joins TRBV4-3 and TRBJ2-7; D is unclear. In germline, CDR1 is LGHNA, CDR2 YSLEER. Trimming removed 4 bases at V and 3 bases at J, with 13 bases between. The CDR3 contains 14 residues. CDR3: CASSLSAVGYEQYF. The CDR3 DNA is TGCGCCAGCAGCCTCAGCGCGGTCGGCTACGAGCAGTACTTC.

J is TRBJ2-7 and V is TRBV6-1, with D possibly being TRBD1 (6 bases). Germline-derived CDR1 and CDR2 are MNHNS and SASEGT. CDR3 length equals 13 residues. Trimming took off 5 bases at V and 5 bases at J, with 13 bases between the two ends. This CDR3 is CASSTTGSNEQYF. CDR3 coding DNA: TGTGCCAGCAGTACTACAGGGTCGAACGAGCAGTACTTC.

The CDR3 DNA is TGTGCCAGCAGTTACGGGGGATCGCACACTGAAGCTTTCTTT. Amino acids: CASSYGGSHTEAFF. V usage is TRBV6-5 and J usage is TRBJ1-1; D possibly corresponds to TRBD1 (5 bases). With 2 bases removed from V and 3 bases from J, the gap between germline ends came to 10 bases. Germline CDR1 MNHEY, CDR2 SVGAGI. The CDR3 has 14 amino acids.

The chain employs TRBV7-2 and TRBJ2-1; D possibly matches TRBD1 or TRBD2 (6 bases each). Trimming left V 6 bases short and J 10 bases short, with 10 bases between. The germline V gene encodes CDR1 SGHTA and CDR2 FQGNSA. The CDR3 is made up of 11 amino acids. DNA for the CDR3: TGTGCCAGCAGGAGGGGGGAGGAGCAGTTCTTC. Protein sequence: CASRRGEEQFF.

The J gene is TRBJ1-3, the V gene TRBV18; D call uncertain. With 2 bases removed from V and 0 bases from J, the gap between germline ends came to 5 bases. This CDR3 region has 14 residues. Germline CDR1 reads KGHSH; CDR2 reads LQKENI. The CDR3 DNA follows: TGTGCCAGCTCACCATGGCACTCTGGAAACACCATATATTTT. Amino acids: CASSPWHSGNTIYF.

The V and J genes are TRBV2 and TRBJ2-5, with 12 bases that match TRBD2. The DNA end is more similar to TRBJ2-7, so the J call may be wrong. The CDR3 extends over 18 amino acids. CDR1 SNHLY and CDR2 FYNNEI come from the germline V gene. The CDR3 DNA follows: TGTGCCAGCAGTGCCGGCTCTAGCGGGGGGGCCAGGTCCTACGAGCAGTACTTC. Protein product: CASSAGSSGGARSYEQYF.

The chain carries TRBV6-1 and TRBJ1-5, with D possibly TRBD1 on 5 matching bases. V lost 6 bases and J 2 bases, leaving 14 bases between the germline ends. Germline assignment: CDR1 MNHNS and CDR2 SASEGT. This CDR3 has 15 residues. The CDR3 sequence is CASSSPGPGNQPQHF. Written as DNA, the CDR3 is TGTGCCAGCAGCTCGCCGGGGCCAGGCAATCAGCCCCAGCATTTT.

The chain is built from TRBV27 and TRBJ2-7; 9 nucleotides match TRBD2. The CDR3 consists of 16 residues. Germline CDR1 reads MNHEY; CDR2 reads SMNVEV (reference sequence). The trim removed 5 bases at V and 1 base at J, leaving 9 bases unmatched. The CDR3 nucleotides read TGTGCCAGCAGTCGGCAGGGCGGGGGGGGATCCTACGAGCAGTACTTC. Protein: CASSRQGGGGSYEQYF.

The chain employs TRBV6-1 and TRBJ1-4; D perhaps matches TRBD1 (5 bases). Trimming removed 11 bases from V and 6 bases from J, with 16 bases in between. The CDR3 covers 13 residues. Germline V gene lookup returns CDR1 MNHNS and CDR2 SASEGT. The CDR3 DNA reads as TGTGCCTGTGTCGGTGGGGGGGATGAAAAACTGTTTTTT. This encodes CACVGGGDEKLFF.

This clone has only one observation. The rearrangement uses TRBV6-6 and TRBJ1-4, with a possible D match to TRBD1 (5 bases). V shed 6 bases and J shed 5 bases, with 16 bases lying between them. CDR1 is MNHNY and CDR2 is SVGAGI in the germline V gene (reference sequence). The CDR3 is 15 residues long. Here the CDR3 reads CASSFSGEGNEKLFF. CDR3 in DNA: TGTGCCAGCAGCTTTTCCGGCGAGGGGAATGAAAAACTGTTTTTT.

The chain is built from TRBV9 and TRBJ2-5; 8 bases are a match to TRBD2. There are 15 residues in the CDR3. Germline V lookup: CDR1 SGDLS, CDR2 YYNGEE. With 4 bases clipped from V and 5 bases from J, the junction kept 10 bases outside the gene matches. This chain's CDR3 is CASSLSGGPLETQYF. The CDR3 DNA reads TGTGCCAGCAGCCTCTCGGGGGGGCCTTTGGAGACCCAGTACTTC.

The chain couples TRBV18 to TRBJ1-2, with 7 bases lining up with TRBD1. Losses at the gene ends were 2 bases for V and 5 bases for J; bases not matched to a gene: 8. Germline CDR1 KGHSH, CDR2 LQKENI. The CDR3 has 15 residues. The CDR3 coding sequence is TGTGCCAGCTCACCAGGGCAGGGGGGCTCTTATGGCTACACCTTC. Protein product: CASSPGQGGSYGYTF.

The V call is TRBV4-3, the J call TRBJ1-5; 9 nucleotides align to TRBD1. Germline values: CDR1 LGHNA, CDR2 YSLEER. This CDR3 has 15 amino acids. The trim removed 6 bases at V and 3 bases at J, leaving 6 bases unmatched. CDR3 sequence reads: CASSRGTGINQPQHF. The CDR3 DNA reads TGCGCCAGCAGTCGCGGGACAGGGATCAATCAGCCCCAGCATTTT.